The 26 T cell receptor beta chains below were found in one sample sequenced in a study of technical replicates of blood from a handful of donors. The data were produced by immunoSEQ multiplex PCR, yet TCRdb's version contains in-frame clones alone and is incomplete. The data contain some 70,000 clones, around 94% of them singletons. The sample comprised T cells isolated from PBMCs. The receptors stem from a human donor in good health.

The chain has TRBV5-4 and TRBJ2-1; 13 nucleotides line up with TRBD2. Germline CDR1 and CDR2: SGHNT and YYREEE (reference sequence). The CDR3 is made up of 17 amino acids. The V gene end was trimmed by 3 bases and the J gene end by 8 bases; junction bases not matched to a gene: 11. CDR3 bases: TGTGCCAGCAGCTCGGGACTAGCGGGATTAACGTATCATGAGCAGTTCTTC. Translated, it gives CASSSGLAGLTYHEQFF.

The J gene is TRBJ2-1, the V gene TRBV7-6, with TRBD2 matching over 9 bases. In germline, CDR1 is SGHVS, CDR2 FNYEAQ. This CDR3 spans 18 amino acids. The junction had 11 bases not matched to a gene; V was cut back by 5 bases and J by 0 bases. In DNA form, the CDR3 reads TGTGCCAGCAGCCACCTCTCTAGCGGGGTAAGCTCCTACAATGAGCAGTTCTTC. Residues: CASSHLSSGVSSYNEQFF.

A single count supports this clone. This chain uses TRBV29-1 with TRBJ1-2; a weak D match, TRBD1 (6 bases). Trimming pared 5 bases from V and 4 bases from J, leaving 14 bases between. This CDR3 is built from 13 residues. The V gene's germline CDR1 is SQVTM and CDR2 ANQGSEA. The CDR3 region is CSVPPRGSYGYTF. CDR3 nucleotide sequence: TGCAGCGTTCCACCAAGGGGGAGCTATGGCTACACCTTC.

The genes are TRBV4-3 and TRBJ1-1; D remains ambiguous. Germline loops: CDR1 LGHNA, CDR2 YSLEER. Trimming shortened V by 0 bases and J by 0 bases, and 11 bases separated the two germline ends. This CDR3 region has 16 residues. CDR3: CASSQEFGEVNTEAFF. DNA for the CDR3: TGCGCCAGCAGCCAAGAATTCGGGGAGGTGAACACTGAAGCTTTCTTT.

V and J are TRBV7-9 and TRBJ1-1; TRBD1 matches at 7 bases. This CDR3 has 16 residues. V shed 5 bases and J 1 base; nucleotides not matched to a gene: 10. In germline, CDR1 is SEHNR, CDR2 FQNEAQ (reference sequence). CDR3 region: CASSQFRTGPNTEAFF. CDR3 coding DNA: TGTGCCAGCAGCCAATTTAGGACAGGCCCGAACACTGAAGCTTTCTTT.

V and J are TRBV12-1 and TRBJ2-1; the tabulated D call, TRBD2, remains unverified against the DNA. TRBV12-1 is described as a pseudogene. This CDR3 has 15 amino acids. The CDR3 here is CASFKRESAYNEQFF. The CDR3 nucleotides are TGTGCCAGCTTCAAGCGGGAGAGTGCGTACAATGAGCAGTTCTTC.

V usage is TRBV6-5 and J usage is TRBJ2-1, with 8 positions matching TRBD2. This CDR3 is 14 amino acids long. Looked up from germline, CDR1 is MNHEY and CDR2 is SVGAGI. V shed 5 bases and J 3 bases; nucleotides not matched to a gene: 3. CDR3 sequence: CASSTSGGYNEQFF. In DNA form, the CDR3 reads TGTGCCAGCAGTACGAGCGGGGGCTACAATGAGCAGTTCTTC.

The chain couples TRBV12-2 to TRBJ1-5. TRBV12-2 is assigned pseudogene status. CDR3 size: 20 residues. DNA of the CDR3: TGTGCAAGTCGCTTCGTTTACGGGACTCATGGGACTGTCAGCAATCAGCCCCAGCATTTT. Its protein product is CASRFVYGTHGTVSNQPQHF.

V usage is TRBV2 and J usage is TRBJ2-1; 12 bases are a match to TRBD1. CDR1 and CDR2 from the germline V gene are SNHLY and FYNNEI. CDR3 size: 19 residues. V was clipped by 8 bases and J by 5 bases; unmatched bases: 19. The CDR3 protein is CASWSPTHEGQGANNEQFF. DNA for the CDR3: TGTGCCAGCTGGAGCCCGACCCATGAGGGACAGGGGGCTAACAATGAGCAGTTCTTC.

The chain carries TRBV9 and TRBJ1-2; TRBD1 matches at 9 bases. V was clipped by 4 bases and J by 4 bases; unmatched bases: 5. CDR1 and CDR2 from the germline V gene are SGDLS and YYNGEE. CDR3 length equals 14 residues. The CDR3 reads CASSSGTGPYGYTF. DNA for the CDR3: TGTGCCAGCAGCTCTGGGACAGGGCCCTATGGCTACACCTTC.

The chain links TRBV11-2 to TRBJ2-7; perhaps TRBD2 as D (6 bases). CDR1 is SGHAT and CDR2 is FQNNGV in the germline V gene. CDR3 length: 11 residues. With 5 bases removed from V and 4 bases from J, the gap between germline ends came to 6 bases. In nucleotides, the CDR3 is TGTGCCAGCAGCGGGAGGTACGAGCAGTACTTC. It encodes CASSGRYEQYF.

The chain has TRBV7-9 and TRBJ2-3; no definite D call. Germline CDR1 reads SEHNR; CDR2 reads FQNEAQ (reference sequence). Between the trimmed V and J ends, which lost 5 bases and 5 bases, there was a span of 11 bases. The length of the CDR3 is 13 residues. CDR3 DNA: TGTGCCAGCAGCCCCAGTCCCGAAGATACGCAGTATTTT. It yields the protein CASSPSPEDTQYF.

The V and J genes are TRBV5-1 and TRBJ2-2; D gene uncertain. V lost 0 bases and J 4 bases, leaving 10 bases between the germline ends. There are 15 residues in the CDR3. CDR1 and CDR2 from the germline V gene are SGHRS and YFSETQ. The CDR3 reads CASSLEGASTGELFF. DNA of the CDR3: TGCGCCAGCAGCTTGGAAGGAGCGAGCACCGGGGAGCTGTTTTTT.

The J gene is TRBJ1-1, the V gene TRBV6-1, with D possibly TRBD1 on 6 matching bases. In germline, CDR1 is MNHNS, CDR2 SASEGT. The CDR3 totals 15 residues. Trimming removed 6 bases at V and 1 base at J, with 15 bases between. The CDR3: CASRVGGLENTEAFF. The CDR3 DNA is TGTGCCAGCAGGGTCGGGGGGCTTGAGAACACTGAAGCTTTCTTT.

This chain uses TRBV19 with TRBJ2-7; D may be TRBD1 (6 bases). Trimming took off 5 bases at V and 2 bases at J, with 10 bases between the two ends. CDR1 is LNHDA, CDR2 SQIVND, per germline (reference sequence). This CDR3 spans 13 amino acids. The CDR3 nucleotides are TGTGCCAGTAGTCGACCAGGGGCCTACGAGCAGTACTTC. Its protein product is CASSRPGAYEQYF. Using reference TRBV19 and TRBJ2-7 for the parts outside the CDR3, the full variable domain is DGGITQSPKYLFRKEGQNVTLSCEQNLNHDAMYWYRQDPGQGLRLIYYSQIVNDFQKGDIAEGYSVSREKKESFPLTVTSAQKNPTAFYLCASSRPGAYEQYFGPGTRLTVT.

The rearrangement links TRBV7-9 to TRBJ2-5, with D unresolved. The V end lost 5 bases, the J end lost 2 bases, and 12 bases lay between the germline ends. This CDR3 has 14 residues. Germline loops: CDR1 SEHNR, CDR2 FQNEAQ (reference sequence). DNA of the CDR3: TGTGCCAGCAGCCCAGAGGAGACTCAAGAGACCCAGTACTTC. Protein sequence: CASSPEETQETQYF.

This clone is a singleton in its sample. This chain's CDR3 is CASSSRGYEQYF. CDR3 bases: TGTGCCAGTAGTAGTAGGGGCTACGAGCAGTACTTC. The chain carries TRBV19 and TRBJ2-7; weak D call: TRBD1 (5 bases). V was pared by 4 bases and J by 3 bases, with 7 bases between. The CDR3 runs to 12 residues. The V gene's germline CDR1 is LNHDA and CDR2 SQIVND (reference sequence).

The rearrangement joins TRBV30 to TRBJ2-7, with 8 bases matching TRBD1. Germline V lookup: CDR1 GTSNPN, CDR2 SVGIG (reference sequence). The CDR3 contains 15 residues. The V and J ends lost 2 bases and 7 bases, in that order; junction bases with no gene match: 13. CDR3 sequence: CAWSYSTGVVEEQYF. CDR3 nucleotides: TGTGCCTGGAGTTACTCGACAGGGGTCGTGGAAGAGCAGTACTTC.

The chain has TRBV2 and TRBJ2-7, with 7 bases fitting TRBD1. There are 18 residues in the CDR3. Germline V lookup: CDR1 SNHLY, CDR2 FYNNEI. V lost 2 bases to trimming and J lost 2 bases; unmatched junction nucleotides: 15. The CDR3 region is CASSEKFPGQYGTYEQYF. CDR3 nucleotide sequence: TGTGCCAGCAGTGAAAAGTTCCCGGGACAGTATGGCACCTACGAGCAGTACTTC.

This chain joins TRBV19 and TRBJ1-2, with D hard to call. The CDR3 runs to 12 residues. V was cut by 3 bases and J by 3 bases, with 5 bases left in between. Germline CDR1 and CDR2: LNHDA and SQIVND (reference sequence). CDR3 amino acids: CASSIRDYGYTF. CDR3 sequence (DNA): TGTGCCAGTAGTATCCGGGACTATGGCTACACCTTC.

The V gene is TRBV23-1, the J gene TRBJ2-7, with TRBD1 matching 7 bases. TRBV23-1 is placed among ORFs of uncertain function. CDR3 length: 19 residues. Trimming at V came to 7 bases and at J to 2 bases, leaving 23 bases not matched to a gene. The CDR3 coding sequence is TGCGCCAGCACCCAACGCCGGGACAGCCTAAAATTTCTCACCTACGAGCAGTACTTC. Protein sequence: CASTQRRDSLKFLTYEQYF.

V usage is TRBV7-3 and J usage is TRBJ2-3; no reliable D call. V was pared by 5 bases and J by 4 bases, with 7 bases between. Germline values: CDR1 SGHTA, CDR2 FQGTGA. The CDR3 contains 12 residues. CDR3 bases: TGTGCCAGCAGCCCAGGTGCAGATACGCAGTATTTT. The encoded protein is CASSPGADTQYF.

There are a few counts of this clone. V and J are TRBV7-9 and TRBJ2-1; D uncertain. The CDR3 is 12 amino acids. The V gene's germline CDR1 is SEHNR and CDR2 FQNEAQ (reference sequence). V was clipped by 0 bases and J by 6 bases, with 3 bases between them. CDR3 sequence reads: CASSLAVNEQFF. In DNA form, the CDR3 reads TGTGCCAGCAGCTTAGCCGTCAATGAGCAGTTCTTC.

This chain connects TRBV18 to TRBJ2-7, with 11 bases aligning to TRBD1. The CDR3 runs to 14 residues. V shed 3 bases, J shed 3 bases, and the junction held 1 base outside the gene matches. CDR1 and CDR2 from the germline V gene are KGHSH and LQKENI. CDR3 DNA sequence: TGTGCCAGCTCACCCGGGACAGGGGGCTACGAGCAGTACTTC. This sequence encodes CASSPGTGGYEQYF. The variable domain in full, completed from reference TRBV18 and TRBJ2-7, reads NAGVMQNPRHLVRRRGQEARLRCSPMKGHSHVYWYRQLPEEGLKFMVYLQKENIIDESGMPKERFSAEFPKEGPSILRIQQVVRGDSAAYFCASSPGTGGYEQYFGPGTRLTVT.

On this clone: A junction end diverges from the germline sequence, so it may reflect a read error. The CDR3 sequence is CAWKLEILDF. DNA of the CDR3: TGTGCCTGGAAACTGGAGATCTTAGACTTC. This chain joins TRBV30 and TRBJ2-4; D unclear. CDR1 and CDR2 (germline): GTSNPN, SVGIG (reference sequence). The CDR3 contains 10 residues.

The chain joins TRBV10-3 to TRBJ2-3; D might be TRBD2 (5 bases). The V and J ends lost 4 bases and 5 bases respectively, with 10 bases between them. The CDR3 runs to 13 residues. Germline assignment: CDR1 ENHRY and CDR2 SYGVKD. The CDR3 DNA reads as TGTGCCATCAGTGTGCGGGCCCAAGATACGCAGTATTTT. Translating it yields CAISVRAQDTQYF.